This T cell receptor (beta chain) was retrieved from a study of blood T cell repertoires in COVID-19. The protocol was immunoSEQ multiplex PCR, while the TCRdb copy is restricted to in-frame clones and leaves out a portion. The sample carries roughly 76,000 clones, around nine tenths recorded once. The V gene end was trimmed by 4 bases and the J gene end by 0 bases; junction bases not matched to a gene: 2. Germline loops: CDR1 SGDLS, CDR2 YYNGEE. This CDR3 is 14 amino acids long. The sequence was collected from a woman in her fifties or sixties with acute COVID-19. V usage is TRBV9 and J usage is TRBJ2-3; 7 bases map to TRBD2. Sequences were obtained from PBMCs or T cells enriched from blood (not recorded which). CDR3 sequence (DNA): TGTGCCAGCAGCAAACTAGCGAGCACAGATACGCAGTATTTT. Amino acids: CASSKLASTDTQYF.